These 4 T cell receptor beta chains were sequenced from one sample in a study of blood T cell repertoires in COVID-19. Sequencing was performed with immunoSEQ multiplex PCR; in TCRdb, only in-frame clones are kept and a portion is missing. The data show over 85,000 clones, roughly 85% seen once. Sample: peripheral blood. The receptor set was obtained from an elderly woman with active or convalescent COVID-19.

This CDR3 is CASSLRTAISILYF. The CDR3 DNA reads TGTGCCAGCAGCTTACGGACAGCGATCTCCATTCTGTACTTC. The rearrangement links TRBV7-9 to TRBJ2-5; D may be TRBD1 (6 bases). The V end lost 2 bases, the J end lost 13 bases, and 20 bases lay between the germline ends. Germline lookup yields CDR1 SEHNR and CDR2 FQNEAQ (reference sequence). This CDR3 spans 14 amino acids.

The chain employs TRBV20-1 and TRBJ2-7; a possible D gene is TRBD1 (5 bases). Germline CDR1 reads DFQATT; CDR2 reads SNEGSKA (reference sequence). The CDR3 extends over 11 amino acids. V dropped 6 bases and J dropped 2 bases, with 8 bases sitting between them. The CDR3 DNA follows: TGCAGTGCCAAGACAGCCTACGAGCAGTACTTC. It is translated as CSAKTAYEQYF.

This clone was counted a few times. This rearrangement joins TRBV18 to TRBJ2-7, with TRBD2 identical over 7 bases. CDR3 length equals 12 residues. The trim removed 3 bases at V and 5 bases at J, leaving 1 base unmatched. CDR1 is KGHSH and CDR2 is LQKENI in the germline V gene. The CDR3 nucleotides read TGTGCCAGCTCACCGGGACTAAACGAGCAGTACTTC. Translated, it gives CASSPGLNEQYF. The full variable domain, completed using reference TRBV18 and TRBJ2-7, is NAGVMQNPRHLVRRRGQEARLRCSPMKGHSHVYWYRQLPEEGLKFMVYLQKENIIDESGMPKERFSAEFPKEGPSILRIQQVVRGDSAAYFCASSPGLNEQYFGPGTRLTVT.

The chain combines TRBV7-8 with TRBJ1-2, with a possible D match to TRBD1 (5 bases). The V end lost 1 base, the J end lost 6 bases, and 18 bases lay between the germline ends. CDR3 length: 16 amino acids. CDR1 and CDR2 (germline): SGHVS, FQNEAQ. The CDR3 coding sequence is TGTGCCAGCAGCTTAGTTTCTGGGGGACTAAAGAATGGCTACACCTTC. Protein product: CASSLVSGGLKNGYTF.